The 24 T cell receptor beta chains presented below share a single source sample, sequenced in a study of response to subunit inactivated influenza vaccine. TCRdb fed the RT-PCR reads into MiXCR, producing one record per CDR3 protein. Of about 650,000 distinct CDR3 sequences in the sample, approximately 14% were seen once. The specimen comprised PBMCs from blood, sampled roughly 12 days after vaccination. The origin of the receptors is a man aged 50 or older who received an inactivated influenza vaccine.

This clonotype came up a few times. This rearrangement joins TRBV12-3 or TRBV12-4 to TRBJ2-3, with 7 bases that match TRBD1. V dropped 5 bases and J dropped 0; count of bases not matched to a gene: 11. The CDR3 contains 17 residues. This chain's CDR3 is CASSLRRGTASTDTQYF. Here the CDR3 DNA reads TGTGCCAGCAGTCTCCGACGAGGGACAGCCAGCACAGATACGCAGTATTTT.

The rearrangement uses TRBV5-5 and TRBJ1-4; no clear D gene. Germline V lookup: CDR1 SGHKS, CDR2 YYEKEE (reference sequence). The germline V and J ends were trimmed by 0 bases and 5 bases, with 11 bases remaining between them. The CDR3 is made up of 15 amino acids. The DNA for the CDR3 is TGTGCCAGCAGCTTGGTGGCAGGTCGAAATGAAAAACTGTTTTTT. Translating it yields CASSLVAGRNEKLFF.

This chain joins TRBV18 and TRBJ1-1; possibly TRBD1 for D (5 bases). In germline, CDR1 is KGHSH, CDR2 LQKENI. Trimming pared 4 bases from V and 8 bases from J, leaving 14 bases between. The CDR3 totals 13 residues. This chain's CDR3 is CASSRGAALEAFF. The DNA of the CDR3 is TGTGCCAGCTCACGCGGGGCCGCCCTGGAAGCTTTCTTT.

The chain recombines TRBV15 with TRBJ2-7; 7 bases fit TRBD2. This CDR3 has 16 residues. The V and J ends lost 0 bases and 1 base, in that order; junction bases with no gene match: 6. Germline assignment: CDR1 LNHNV and CDR2 YYDKDF (reference sequence). For the CDR3, the DNA is TGTGCCACCAGCAGAGATCGTGGGGGGGTATCCTACGAGCAGTACTTC. As protein: CATSRDRGGVSYEQYF.

This clonotype was seen a few times. The genes are TRBV20-1 and TRBJ1-6; weak D call: TRBD1 (5 bases). V lost 7 bases and J 2 bases, leaving 9 bases between the germline ends. This CDR3 is built from 13 residues. Germline assignment: CDR1 DFQATT and CDR2 SNEGSKA (reference sequence). The CDR3 spells CSGGGTYNSPLHF. In nucleotides, the CDR3 is TGCAGTGGGGGCGGGACCTATAATTCACCCCTCCACTTT.

This clonotype was seen a few times. The gene calls are TRBV5-1 and TRBJ2-5; 7 bases align to TRBD1. Germline lookup yields CDR1 SGHRS and CDR2 YFSETQ. The CDR3 is 18 residues long. The V gene end was trimmed by 4 bases and the J gene end by 0 bases; junction bases not matched to a gene: 15. For the CDR3, the DNA is TGCGCCAGCAGCCGGACCACCCCCTCGACAGGGCACCAAGAGACCCAGTACTTC. Translated: CASSRTTPSTGHQETQYF.

The chain joins TRBV25-1 to TRBJ1-5; D perhaps matches TRBD1 (5 bases). The germline V and J ends were trimmed by 2 bases and 5 bases, with 10 bases remaining between them. Looked up from germline, CDR1 is MGHDK and CDR2 is SYGVNS. The CDR3 is made up of 14 amino acids. The CDR3 nucleotides read TGTGCCAGCAGTGAAGGACAAGTCGATCAGCCCCAGCATTTT. It is translated as CASSEGQVDQPQHF.

This clonotype showed up just a few times. The chain carries TRBV29-1 and TRBJ2-5; no firm D call. V dropped 3 bases and J dropped 2 bases, with 13 bases sitting between them. The CDR3 has 14 amino acids. Germline V gene lookup returns CDR1 SQVTM and CDR2 ANQGSEA. The CDR3: CSVEWAARQETQYF. CDR3 DNA: TGCAGCGTTGAGTGGGCGGCACGACAAGAGACCCAGTACTTC.

The table lists this clonotype with a few counts. V is TRBV21-1 and J is TRBJ2-5; TRBD2 is the table's D call and was not checked against the DNA. TRBV21-1 is described as a pseudogene. This CDR3 spans 15 amino acids. Written as DNA, the CDR3 is TGTGCCAGCGCCCGGTTTAGCGAGAACGGGGAGACCCAGTACTTC. Protein product: CASARFSENGETQYF.

The V and J genes are TRBV28 and TRBJ1-3, with D uncertain. Trimming stripped 7 bases from V and 0 bases from J, with 7 bases between. The CDR3 length is 13 residues. In germline, CDR1 is MDHEN, CDR2 SYDVKM. CDR3 sequence: CASKVHSGNTIYF. CDR3 DNA sequence: TGTGCCAGCAAGGTACACTCTGGAAACACCATATATTTT.

The V gene is TRBV3-1, the J gene TRBJ2-1; TRBD1 or TRBD2 may be the D gene (6 bases each). Deletions cut 0 bases from V and 1 base from J, with 13 bases between. The CDR3 is 17 residues long. Germline V gene sequence: CDR1 LGHDT, CDR2 YNNKEL (reference sequence). The CDR3 here is CASSQDVGGASYNEQFF. CDR3 nucleotides: TGTGCCAGCAGCCAAGATGTCGGGGGCGCGTCCTACAATGAGCAGTTCTTC.

The V and J genes are TRBV4-3 and TRBJ1-2; D gene uncertain. The CDR3 runs 14 residues. Germline V gene sequence: CDR1 LGHNA, CDR2 YSLEER. Deletions cut 1 base from V and 2 bases from J, with 8 bases between. Written as DNA, the CDR3 is TGCGCCAGCAGCCAAGGTCGGGCAAACTATGGCTACACCTTC. Residues: CASSQGRANYGYTF.

This clonotype appeared a few times. This rearrangement joins TRBV11-2 to TRBJ2-2, with TRBD2 matching over 7 bases. From germline, CDR1 is SGHAT and CDR2 FQNNGV. The CDR3 is 15 amino acids. The V gene end was trimmed by 6 bases and the J gene end by 2 bases; junction bases not matched to a gene: 6. CDR3 nucleotide sequence: TGTGCCAGCAGATCCGGGACTAAAAACACCGGGGAGCTGTTTTTT. It yields the protein CASRSGTKNTGELFF.

The V gene is TRBV14, the J gene TRBJ2-7; D gene ambiguous. Germline assignment: CDR1 SGHDN and CDR2 FVKESK. The CDR3 covers 14 residues. V was pared by 4 bases and J by 3 bases, with 13 bases between. The CDR3 is CASSPGRWGYEQYF. DNA of the CDR3: TGTGCCAGCAGCCCTGGTCGCTGGGGCTACGAGCAGTACTTC.

This clonotype has a handful of counts. V is TRBV6-1 and J is TRBJ1-1; 11 bases match TRBD1. This CDR3 region has 16 residues. Losses at the gene ends were 6 bases for V and 5 bases for J; bases not matched to a gene: 11. Germline V gene lookup returns CDR1 MNHNS and CDR2 SASEGT. The CDR3 region has the DNA TGTGCCAGCAGCCCCGACCCCGGACAGGGGGCGACTGAAGCTTTCTTT. It codes for CASSPDPGQGATEAFF.

To note about this clonotype: A much bigger clone sits one base away, suggesting this may be a read error. This rearrangement joins TRBV5-5 to TRBJ2-1; maybe TRBD2 (6 bases). The germline V and J ends were trimmed by 2 bases and 8 bases, with 17 bases remaining between them. The CDR3 length is 15 residues. Germline CDR1 is SGHKS and CDR2 is YYEKEE (reference sequence). The CDR3 protein is CASSLRERDRDEQFF. The CDR3 DNA reads as TGTGCCAGCAGCTTACGGGAGCGAGATAGGGATGAGCAGTTCTTC.

V and J are TRBV11-2 and TRBJ2-5, with D uncertain. The CDR3 runs 14 residues. Trimming cost V 2 bases and J 6 bases, with 13 bases left between them. Germline assignment: CDR1 SGHAT and CDR2 FQNNGV. The CDR3 nucleotides are TGTGCCAGCAGCTTAAACGCCCTGCGGAAGACCCAGTACTTC. This translates into CASSLNALRKTQYF.

This clonotype has more than one count but fewer than ten. The rearrangement uses TRBV4-3 and TRBJ2-5, with D possibly matching TRBD1 (5 bases). The CDR3 consists of 15 residues. The V end was cut by 5 bases, the J end by 4 bases, with 17 bases between. Germline-derived CDR1 and CDR2 are LGHNA and YSLEER. DNA for the CDR3: TGCGCCAGCAGCAAGAACCCGGTTAGGGGAGAGACCCAGTACTTC. This codes for CASSKNPVRGETQYF.

This clonotype was detected only a few times. The V and J genes are TRBV20-1 and TRBJ2-5; 8 bases match TRBD2. This CDR3 has 15 amino acids. Trimming at V came to 4 bases and at J to 0 bases, leaving 7 bases not matched to a gene. Per the germline V gene, CDR1 is DFQATT and CDR2 is SNEGSKA (reference sequence). This CDR3 is CSANQAGAYQETQYF. The CDR3 coding sequence is TGCAGTGCTAATCAAGCGGGGGCGTACCAAGAGACCCAGTACTTC.

This clonotype came up a few times. V usage is TRBV5-1 and J usage is TRBJ2-4; possibly TRBD2 for D (5 bases). Per germline, CDR1 SGHRS and CDR2 YFSETQ. The CDR3 consists of 15 residues. The V gene lost 1 base and the J gene lost 6 bases, with 14 bases spanning the gap. CDR3 bases: TGCGCCAGCAGCTTGTCCCCTCTGGCGGGAAACATTCAGTACTTC. It encodes CASSLSPLAGNIQYF.

This clonotype was seen only a few times. The chain recombines TRBV3-1 with TRBJ2-4; D call uncertain. This CDR3 spans 15 amino acids. Deletions cut 4 bases from V and 0 bases from J, with 10 bases between. CDR1 LGHDT and CDR2 YNNKEL come from the germline V gene (reference sequence). Here the CDR3 DNA reads TGTGCCAGCAGCCGAGACACCAGAGCCAAAAACATTCAGTACTTC. Amino acids: CASSRDTRAKNIQYF. Full variable domain (rest looked up from reference TRBV3-1 and TRBJ2-4): DTAVSQTPKYLVTQMGNDKSIKCEQNLGHDTMYWYKQDSKKFLKIMFSYNNKELIINETVPNRFSPKSPDKAHLNLHINSLELGDSAVYFCASSRDTRAKNIQYFGAGTRLSVL.

This clonotype showed up just a few times. The CDR3 sequence is CASSFTSRAYEQYF. The CDR3 DNA follows: TGTGCCAGCAGCTTTACAAGCAGAGCCTACGAGCAGTACTTC. The chain couples TRBV7-8 to TRBJ2-7; no clear D gene. This CDR3 is built from 14 residues. V lost 3 bases, J lost 2 bases, and 11 bases lay in between. The germline V gene encodes CDR1 SGHVS and CDR2 FQNEAQ.

Comment on this clonotype: This may be a read error, as it is one base from a much larger clone. The chain employs TRBV7-8 and TRBJ2-3; D uncertain. The CDR3 is 12 amino acids. Germline lookup yields CDR1 SGHVS and CDR2 FQNEAQ. The CDR3: CASSPFTDPQYF. The CDR3 DNA reads as TGTGCCAGCAGCCCATTCACAGATCCGCAGTATTTT.

V gene TRBV5-5 combines with J gene TRBJ2-1; TRBD1 aligns across 10 bases. Per germline, CDR1 SGHKS and CDR2 YYEKEE (reference sequence). CDR3 size: 15 residues. V lost 4 bases to trimming and J lost 8 bases; unmatched junction nucleotides: 9. In nucleotides, the CDR3 is TGTGCCAGCAGCCCCGGGACAGGGGCTTACGATGAGCAGTTCTTC. It is translated as CASSPGTGAYDEQFF.